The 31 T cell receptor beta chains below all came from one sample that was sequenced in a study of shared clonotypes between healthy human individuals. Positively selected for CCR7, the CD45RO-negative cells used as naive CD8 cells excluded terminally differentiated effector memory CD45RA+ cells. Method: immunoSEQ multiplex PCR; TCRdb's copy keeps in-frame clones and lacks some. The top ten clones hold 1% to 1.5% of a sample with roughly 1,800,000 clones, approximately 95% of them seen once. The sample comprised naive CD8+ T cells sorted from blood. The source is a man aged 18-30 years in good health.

CDR3: CASSKISQGRNYGYTF. The CDR3 nucleotides are TGTGCCAGCAGCAAAATCTCGCAGGGACGGAACTATGGCTACACCTTC. The rearrangement links TRBV21-1 to TRBJ1-2. TRBV21-1 constitutes a pseudogene. This CDR3 is 16 amino acids long.

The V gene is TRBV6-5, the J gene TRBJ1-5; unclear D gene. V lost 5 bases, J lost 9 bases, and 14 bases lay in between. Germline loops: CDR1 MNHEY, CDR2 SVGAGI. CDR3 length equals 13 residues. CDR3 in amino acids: CASSPDGESPQHF. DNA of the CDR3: TGTGCCAGCAGTCCCGATGGCGAGTCGCCCCAGCATTTT.

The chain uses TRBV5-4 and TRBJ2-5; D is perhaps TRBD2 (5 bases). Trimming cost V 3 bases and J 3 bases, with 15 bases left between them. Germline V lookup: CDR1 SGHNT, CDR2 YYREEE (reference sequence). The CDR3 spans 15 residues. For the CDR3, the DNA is TGTGCCAGCAGCTCTATGCCGGGGTCCGAAGAGACCCAGTACTTC. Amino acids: CASSSMPGSEETQYF. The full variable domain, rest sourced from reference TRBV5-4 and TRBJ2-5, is ETGVTQSPTHLIKTRGQQVTLRCSSQSGHNTVSWYQQALGQGPQFIFQYYREEENGRGNFPPRFSGLQFPNYSSELNVNALELDDSALYLCASSSMPGSEETQYFGPGTRLLVL.

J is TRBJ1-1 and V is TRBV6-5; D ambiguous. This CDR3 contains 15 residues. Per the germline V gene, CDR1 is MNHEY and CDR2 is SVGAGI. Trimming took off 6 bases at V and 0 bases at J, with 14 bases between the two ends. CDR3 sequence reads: CASSPGFPLNTEAFF. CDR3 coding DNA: TGTGCCAGCAGCCCCGGATTCCCTTTGAACACTGAAGCTTTCTTT.

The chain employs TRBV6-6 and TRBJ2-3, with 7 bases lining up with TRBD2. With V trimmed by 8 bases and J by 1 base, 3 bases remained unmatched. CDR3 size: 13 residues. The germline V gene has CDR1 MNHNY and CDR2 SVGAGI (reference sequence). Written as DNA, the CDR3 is TGTGCCAGCCTGGGGGGGGGCACAGATACGCAGTATTTT. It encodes CASLGGGTDTQYF.

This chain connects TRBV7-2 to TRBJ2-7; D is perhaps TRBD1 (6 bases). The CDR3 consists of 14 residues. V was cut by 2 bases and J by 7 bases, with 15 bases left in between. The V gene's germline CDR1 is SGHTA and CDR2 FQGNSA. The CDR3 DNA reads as TGTGCCAGCAGCTTACAACACAGGGTGGGGGAGCAGTACTTC. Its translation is CASSLQHRVGEQYF.

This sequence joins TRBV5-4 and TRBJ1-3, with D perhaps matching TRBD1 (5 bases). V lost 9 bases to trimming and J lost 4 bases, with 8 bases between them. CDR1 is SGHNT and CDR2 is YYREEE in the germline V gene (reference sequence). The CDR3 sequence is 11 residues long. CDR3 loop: CATGSGNTIYF. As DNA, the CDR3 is TGTGCCACAGGGTCAGGAAACACCATATATTTT.

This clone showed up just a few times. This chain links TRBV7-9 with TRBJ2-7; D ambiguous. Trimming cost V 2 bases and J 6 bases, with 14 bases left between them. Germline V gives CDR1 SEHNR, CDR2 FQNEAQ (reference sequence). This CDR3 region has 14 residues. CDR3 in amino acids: CASSLRNGFSEQYF. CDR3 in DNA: TGTGCCAGCAGCTTAAGAAATGGGTTCAGCGAGCAGTACTTC. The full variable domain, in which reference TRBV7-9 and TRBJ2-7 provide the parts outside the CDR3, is DTGVSQNPRHKITKRGQNVTFRCDPISEHNRLYWYRQTLGQGPEFLTYFQNEAQLEKSRLLSDRFSAERPKGSFSTLEIQRTEQGDSAMYLCASSLRNGFSEQYFGPGTRLTVT.

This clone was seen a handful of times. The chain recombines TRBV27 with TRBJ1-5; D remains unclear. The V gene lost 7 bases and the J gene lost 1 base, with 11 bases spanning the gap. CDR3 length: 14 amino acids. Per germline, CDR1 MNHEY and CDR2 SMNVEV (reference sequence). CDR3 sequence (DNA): TGTGCCAGCACCAAGGTGGGAAGCAATCAGCCCCAGCATTTT. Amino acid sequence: CASTKVGSNQPQHF.

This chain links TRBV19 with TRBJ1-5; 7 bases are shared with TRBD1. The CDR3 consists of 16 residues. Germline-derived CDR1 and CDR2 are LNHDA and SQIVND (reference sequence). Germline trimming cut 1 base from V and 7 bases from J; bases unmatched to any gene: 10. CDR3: CASSIGGRGQGQPQHF. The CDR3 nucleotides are TGTGCCAGTAGTATAGGTGGTAGGGGGCAAGGGCAGCCCCAGCATTTT.

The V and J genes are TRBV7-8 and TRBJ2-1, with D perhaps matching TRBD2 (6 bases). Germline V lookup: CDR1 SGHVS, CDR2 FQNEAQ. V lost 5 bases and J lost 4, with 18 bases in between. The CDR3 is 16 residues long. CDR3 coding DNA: TGTGCCAGCAGCCCATGGGACTCCGGGAATTACAATGAGCAGTTCTTC. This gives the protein CASSPWDSGNYNEQFF.

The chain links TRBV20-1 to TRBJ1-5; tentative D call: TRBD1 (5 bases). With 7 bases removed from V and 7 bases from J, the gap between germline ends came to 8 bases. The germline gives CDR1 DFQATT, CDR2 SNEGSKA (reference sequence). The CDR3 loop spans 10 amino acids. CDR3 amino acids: CSGRDQPQHF. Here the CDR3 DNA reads TGCAGTGGCAGGGACCAGCCCCAGCATTTT.

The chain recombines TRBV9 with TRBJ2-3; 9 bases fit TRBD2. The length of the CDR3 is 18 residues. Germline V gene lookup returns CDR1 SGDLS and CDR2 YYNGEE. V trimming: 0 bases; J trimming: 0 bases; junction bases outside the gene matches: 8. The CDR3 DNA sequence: TGTGCCAGCAGCGTAGAAGTGCTAGCGGGGTCTAGCACAGATACGCAGTATTTT. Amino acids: CASSVEVLAGSSTDTQYF.

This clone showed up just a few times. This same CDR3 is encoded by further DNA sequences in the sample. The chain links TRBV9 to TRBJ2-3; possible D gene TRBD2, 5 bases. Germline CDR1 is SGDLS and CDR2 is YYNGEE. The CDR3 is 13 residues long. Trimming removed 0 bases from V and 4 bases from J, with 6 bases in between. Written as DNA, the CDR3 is TGTGCCAGCAGCGTAGCGGGGTCAGATACGCAGTATTTT. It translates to CASSVAGSDTQYF. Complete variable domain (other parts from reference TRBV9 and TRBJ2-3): DSGVTQTPKHLITATGQRVTLRCSPRSGDLSVYWYQQSLDQGLQFLIQYYNGEERAKGNILERFSAQQFPDLHSELNLSSLELGDSALYFCASSVAGSDTQYFGPGTRLTVL.

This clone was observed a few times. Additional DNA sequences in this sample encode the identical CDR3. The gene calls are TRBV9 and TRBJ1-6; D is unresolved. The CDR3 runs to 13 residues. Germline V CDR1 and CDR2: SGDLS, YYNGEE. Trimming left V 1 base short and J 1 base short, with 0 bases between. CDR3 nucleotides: TGTGCCAGCAGCGTATCCTATAATTCACCCCTCCACTTT. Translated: CASSVSYNSPLHF. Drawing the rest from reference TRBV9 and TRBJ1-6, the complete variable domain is DSGVTQTPKHLITATGQRVTLRCSPRSGDLSVYWYQQSLDQGLQFLIQYYNGEERAKGNILERFSAQQFPDLHSELNLSSLELGDSALYFCASSVSYNSPLHFGNGTRLTVT.

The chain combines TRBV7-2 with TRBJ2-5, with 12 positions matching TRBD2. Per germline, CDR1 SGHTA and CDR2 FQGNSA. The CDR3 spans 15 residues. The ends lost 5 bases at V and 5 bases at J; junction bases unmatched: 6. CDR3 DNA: TGTGCCAGCAGCACCTCCGGGACTAGCGGGGAGACCCAGTACTTC. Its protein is CASSTSGTSGETQYF. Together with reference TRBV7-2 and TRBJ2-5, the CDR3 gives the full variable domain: GAGVSQSPSNKVTEKGKDVELRCDPISGHTALYWYRQSLGQGLEFLIYFQGNSAPDKSGLPSDRFSAERTGGSVSTLTIQRTQQEDSAVYLCASSTSGTSGETQYFGPGTRLLVL.

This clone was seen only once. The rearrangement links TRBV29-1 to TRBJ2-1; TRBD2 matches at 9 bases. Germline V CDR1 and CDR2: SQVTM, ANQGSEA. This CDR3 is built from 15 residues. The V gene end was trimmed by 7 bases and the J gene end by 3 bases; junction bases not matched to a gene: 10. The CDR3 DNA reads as TGCAGCGCCCTCCTAGCGGGGAGAAACTACAATGAGCAGTTCTTC. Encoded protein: CSALLAGRNYNEQFF.

CDR3 sequence: CASSERTSGGGTDTQYF. CDR3 in DNA: TGTGCCAGCAGCGAAAGGACTAGCGGGGGGGGCACAGATACGCAGTATTTT. This sequence joins TRBV9 and TRBJ2-3; the match to TRBD2 covers 15 bases. CDR3 length equals 17 residues. Germline CDR1 SGDLS, CDR2 YYNGEE. J was trimmed by 1 base and V by 3 bases; bases with no gene match: 3.

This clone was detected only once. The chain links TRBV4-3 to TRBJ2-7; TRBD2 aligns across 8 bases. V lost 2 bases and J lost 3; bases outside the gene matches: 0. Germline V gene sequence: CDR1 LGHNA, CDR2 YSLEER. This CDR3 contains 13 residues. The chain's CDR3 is CASSQLAGYEQYF. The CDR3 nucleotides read TGCGCCAGCAGCCAACTAGCGGGCTACGAGCAGTACTTC.

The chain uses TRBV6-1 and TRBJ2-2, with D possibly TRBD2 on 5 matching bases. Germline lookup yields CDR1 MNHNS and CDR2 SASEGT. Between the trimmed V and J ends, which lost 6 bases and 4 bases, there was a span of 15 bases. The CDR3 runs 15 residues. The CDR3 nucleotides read TGTGCCAGCAGCGAGGGAGACTACCTCACCGGGGAGCTGTTTTTT. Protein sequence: CASSEGDYLTGELFF.

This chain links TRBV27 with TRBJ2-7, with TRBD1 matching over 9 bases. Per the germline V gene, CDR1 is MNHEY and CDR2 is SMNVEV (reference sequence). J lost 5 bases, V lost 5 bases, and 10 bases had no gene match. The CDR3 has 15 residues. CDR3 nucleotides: TGTGCCAGCAGTAATCTTGGGACAGGGAATGACGAGCAGTACTTC. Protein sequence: CASSNLGTGNDEQYF.

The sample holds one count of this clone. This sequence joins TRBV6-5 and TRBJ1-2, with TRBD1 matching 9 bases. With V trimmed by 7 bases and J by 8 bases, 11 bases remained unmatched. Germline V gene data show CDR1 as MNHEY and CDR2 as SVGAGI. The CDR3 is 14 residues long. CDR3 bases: TGTGCCAGCACTATCGCGGGACAGGGCTCCGGCTACACCTTC. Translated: CASTIAGQGSGYTF.

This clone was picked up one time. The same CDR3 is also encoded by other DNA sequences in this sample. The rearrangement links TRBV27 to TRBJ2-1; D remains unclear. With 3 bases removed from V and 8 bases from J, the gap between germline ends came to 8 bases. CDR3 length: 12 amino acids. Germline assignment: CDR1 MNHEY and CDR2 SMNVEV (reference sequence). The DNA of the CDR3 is TGTGCCAGCAGTTTGGTAGGCGATGAGCAGTTCTTC. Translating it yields CASSLVGDEQFF.

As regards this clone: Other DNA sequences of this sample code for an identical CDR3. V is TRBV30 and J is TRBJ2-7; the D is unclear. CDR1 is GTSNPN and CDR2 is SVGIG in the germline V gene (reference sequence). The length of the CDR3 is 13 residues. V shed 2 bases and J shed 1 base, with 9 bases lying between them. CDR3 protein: CAWSTGSSYEQYF. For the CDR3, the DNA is TGTGCCTGGAGTACGGGCAGTTCCTACGAGCAGTACTTC.

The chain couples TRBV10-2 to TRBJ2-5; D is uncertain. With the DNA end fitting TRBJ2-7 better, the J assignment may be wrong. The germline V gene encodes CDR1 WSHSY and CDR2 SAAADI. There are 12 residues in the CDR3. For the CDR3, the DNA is TGCGCCTGTGGCCGGGCGGAATACGAGCAGTACTTC. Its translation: CACGRAEYEQYF.

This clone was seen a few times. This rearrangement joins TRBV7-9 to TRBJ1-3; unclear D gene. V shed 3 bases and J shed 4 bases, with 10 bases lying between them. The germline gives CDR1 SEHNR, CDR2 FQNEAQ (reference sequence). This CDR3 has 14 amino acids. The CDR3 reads CASSFAGSGNTIYF. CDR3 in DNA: TGTGCCAGCAGCTTCGCGGGGTCGGGAAACACCATATATTTT.

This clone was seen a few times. The CDR3: CASSQGVDKIEQYF. The DNA for the CDR3 is TGCGCCAGCAGCCAAGGGGTGGACAAGATCGAGCAGTACTTC. The gene calls are TRBV4-1 and TRBJ2-7, with D perhaps TRBD1 (5 bases). Germline lookup yields CDR1 MGHRA and CDR2 YSYEKL. Trimming cost V 1 base and J 6 bases, with 13 bases left between them. This CDR3 is 14 amino acids long.

In nucleotides, the CDR3 is TGTGCCAGCAGTCCTACCCCGACAGACTCCCTCGGTACCGGGGAGCTGTTTTTT. This sequence encodes CASSPTPTDSLGTGELFF. The rearrangement links TRBV27 to TRBJ2-2; possibly TRBD1 for D (5 bases). V shed 5 bases and J shed 5 bases, with 24 bases lying between them. Per germline, CDR1 MNHEY and CDR2 SMNVEV (reference sequence). This CDR3 comprises 18 residues.

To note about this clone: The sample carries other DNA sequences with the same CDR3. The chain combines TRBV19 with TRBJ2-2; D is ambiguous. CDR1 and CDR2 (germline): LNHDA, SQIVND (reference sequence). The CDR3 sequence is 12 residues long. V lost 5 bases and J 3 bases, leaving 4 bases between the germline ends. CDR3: CASSGDTGELFF. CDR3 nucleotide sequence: TGTGCCAGTAGTGGGGACACCGGGGAGCTGTTTTTT.

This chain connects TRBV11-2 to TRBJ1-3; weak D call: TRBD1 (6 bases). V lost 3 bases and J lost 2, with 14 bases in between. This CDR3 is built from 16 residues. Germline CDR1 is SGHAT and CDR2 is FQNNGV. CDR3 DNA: TGTGCCAGCAGCTTCCGCCCAACAGGGACTGGAAACACCATATATTTT. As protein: CASSFRPTGTGNTIYF. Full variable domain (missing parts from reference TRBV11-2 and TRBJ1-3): EAGVAQSPRYKIIEKRQSVAFWCNPISGHATLYWYQQILGQGPKLLIQFQNNGVVDDSQLPKDRFSAERLKGVDSTLKIQPAKLEDSAVYLCASSFRPTGTGNTIYFGEGSWLTVV.

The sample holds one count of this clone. DNA for the CDR3: TGTGCCAGCAGCAAAAAGGCAATAGCAGACTACAATGAGCAGTTCTTC. Translation: CASSKKAIADYNEQFF. The J gene is TRBJ2-1, the V gene TRBV21-1; the table gives TRBD2 as D, unverified against the DNA. TRBV21-1 represents a pseudogene. The CDR3 has 16 residues.